This T cell receptor (beta chain) was identified in a study of cytomegalovirus exposure and HLA in healthy donors. The study's findings and limits: According to the study, around 160 TCR beta chains were cytomegalovirus-associated.

Points on this clone: What it recognizes is unknown.

Germline CDR1 and CDR2: SGHAT and FQNNGV. The CDR3 totals 15 residues. J was trimmed by 4 bases and V by 1 base; bases with no gene match: 6. The PCR made use of 60 Vbeta and 13 Jbeta primers. Here immunoSEQ multiplex PCR was the method, and the copy in TCRdb shows in-frame clones only, minus some. The top ten clones hold approximately 0.51% of a sample with under 200,000 clones, roughly 80% of them seen once. Material: PBMCs. This receptor was identified in a woman between 45 and 60 years old in good health and CMV-seronegative. This chain uses TRBV11-2 with TRBJ2-7, with 8 bases aligning to TRBD2. Here the CDR3 reads CASSLVSGGDYEQYF. The CDR3 region has the DNA TGTGCCAGCAGCTTAGTGTCCGGGGGGGATTACGAGCAGTACTTC.